The clone carrying this TCR beta chain was counted at least ten times. Its matching antigen is unknown. This sample was included in a study of T cell repertoires in cytomegalovirus infection. Background on the study: Public TCR beta signatures marked donors with CMV infection and the matching HLA. Study outcomes and limitations: HLA-C-restricted, CMV-specific TCR beta clonotypes were dominant ex vivo.

TCRdb reprocessed the reads with MiXCR, giving one entry per CDR3 protein. The table includes approximately 500,000 distinct CDR3 sequences, approximately 10% detected once. The sample was PBMCs. The source of this sequence is a human donor in good health (CMV status not recorded). Some clones in this sample may be carry-over from other donors' samples.

Here the CDR3 DNA reads TGTGCCACCAGTGATCGAACGGGACTAGCCCTCAATGAGCAGTTCTTC. This codes for CATSDRTGLALNEQFF. The rearrangement joins TRBV24-1 to TRBJ2-1; 9 nucleotides line up with TRBD2. V was clipped by 3 bases and J by 6 bases; unmatched bases: 8. Per the germline V gene, CDR1 is KGHDR and CDR2 is SFDVKD. The CDR3 consists of 16 residues.